Sequencing of this T cell receptor beta chain was carried out in a study of T cells in Graves' hyperthyroidism and ophthalmopathy. RNA transcripts were the template for amplifying TCR beta CDR3 regions. The primer set for the first-round RT-PCR of the TCR CDR3 was HTBI. TCRdb reprocessed the multiplex PCR reads with MiXCR, giving one entry per CDR3 protein. The sample contains some 620,000 distinct CDR3 sequences, 16% of which appear only once. Patients were aged 18 to 65, had disease duration under 2 months, and had newly diagnosed hyperthyroidism. The sample holds many counts of this clonotype. The antigen is undetermined. Notes on the study in general: From stable hyperthyroidism, ophthalmopathy was set apart by a 13 V-J model. Ophthalmopathy was predicted by the model a median of 6.5 months ahead of onset.

CDR3 length: 15 residues. Germline CDR1 and CDR2: SGHNT and YENEEA. V lost 1 base and J lost 1; bases outside the gene matches: 2. This receptor was obtained from a woman in her 30s with Graves' hyperthyroidism. Sequenced input: blood. This chain connects TRBV11-3 to TRBJ2-7; 9 positions match TRBD2. The CDR3 nucleotides are TGTGCCAGCAGCTTAGGACTAGCGGCTTCCTACGAGCAGTACTTC. Protein product: CASSLGLAASYEQYF.